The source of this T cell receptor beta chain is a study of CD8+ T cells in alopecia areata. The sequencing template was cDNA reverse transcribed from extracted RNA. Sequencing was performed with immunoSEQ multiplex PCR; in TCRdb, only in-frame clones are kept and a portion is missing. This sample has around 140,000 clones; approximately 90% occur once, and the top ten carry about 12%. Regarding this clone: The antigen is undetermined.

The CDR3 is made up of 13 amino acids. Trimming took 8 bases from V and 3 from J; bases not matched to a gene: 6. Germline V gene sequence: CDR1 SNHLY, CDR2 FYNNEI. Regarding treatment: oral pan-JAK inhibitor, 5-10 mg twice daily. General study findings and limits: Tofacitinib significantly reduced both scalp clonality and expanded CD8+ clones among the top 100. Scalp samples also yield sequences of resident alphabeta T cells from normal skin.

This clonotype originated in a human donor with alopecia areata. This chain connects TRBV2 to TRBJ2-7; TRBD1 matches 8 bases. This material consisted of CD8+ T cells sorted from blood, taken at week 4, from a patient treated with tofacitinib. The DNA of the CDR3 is TGTGCCAGCCTTGGACAGGGCGACTACGAGCAGTACTTC. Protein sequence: CASLGQGDYEQYF.